A single sample is the source of the 5 T cell receptor beta chains below, sequenced in a study of T cell responses to AZD1222 COVID-19 vaccine. The protocol was immunoSEQ multiplex PCR, while the TCRdb copy is restricted to in-frame clones and leaves out a portion. In the table there are roughly 160,000 clones, 87% of which are singletons. Sequenced here: peripheral blood, sampled 28 days after the second AZD1222 dose. These receptors were taken from an adult who received the AZD1222 COVID-19 vaccine.

This clone was seen a few times. V is TRBV25-1 and J is TRBJ2-4; D possibly matches TRBD1 or TRBD2 (7 bases each). Trimming removed 4 bases from V and 11 bases from J, with 18 bases in between. The germline CDR1 and CDR2 sequences are MGHDK and SYGVNS. The CDR3 sequence is 14 residues long. In nucleotides, the CDR3 is TGTGCCAGCAGTGGCTCCCAGGGGGGGAACCTTCAGTACTTC. Residues: CASSGSQGGNLQYF.

This chain joins TRBV7-2 and TRBJ2-5; D is undetermined. V gave up 7 bases and J gave up 4 bases, with 19 bases separating them. CDR3 length: 15 residues. The germline V gene has CDR1 SGHTA and CDR2 FQGNSA. This CDR3 is CASTPRGTARETQYF. In nucleotides, the CDR3 is TGTGCCAGCACCCCACGTGGAACCGCCCGAGAGACCCAGTACTTC.

CDR3 region: CASSLGHPGETQYF. The CDR3 DNA is TGTGCCAGCAGCTTGGGACACCCAGGCGAGACCCAGTACTTC. The chain recombines TRBV5-8 with TRBJ2-5; the D is unclear. Germline values: CDR1 SGHTS, CDR2 YDEGEE. Trimming removed 0 bases from V and 5 bases from J, with 11 bases in between. CDR3 length: 14 amino acids.

V is TRBV18 and J is TRBJ2-2; possible D gene TRBD2, 6 bases. V shed 3 bases and J shed 5 bases, with 10 bases lying between them. This CDR3 contains 14 residues. The germline V gene has CDR1 KGHSH and CDR2 LQKENI. CDR3 nucleotides: TGTGCCAGCTCACCTCTACGGGAGACCGGGGAGCTGTTTTTT. It yields the protein CASSPLRETGELFF.

V and J are TRBV27 and TRBJ1-6, with D uncertain. The germline V gene has CDR1 MNHEY and CDR2 SMNVEV (reference sequence). Trimming took off 5 bases at V and 9 bases at J, with 17 bases between the two ends. The CDR3 runs to 15 residues. Here the CDR3 DNA reads TGTGCCAGCAGTCGCCCTCAGGATCACGGTTCACCCCTCCACTTT. The encoded protein is CASSRPQDHGSPLHF.